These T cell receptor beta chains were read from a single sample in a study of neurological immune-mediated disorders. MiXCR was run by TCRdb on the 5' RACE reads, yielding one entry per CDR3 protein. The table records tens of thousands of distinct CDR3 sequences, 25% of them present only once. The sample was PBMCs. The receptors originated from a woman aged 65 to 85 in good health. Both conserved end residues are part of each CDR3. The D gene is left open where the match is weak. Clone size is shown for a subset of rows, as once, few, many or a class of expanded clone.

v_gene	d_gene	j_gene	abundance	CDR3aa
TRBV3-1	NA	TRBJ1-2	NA	CASSQGGVNYGYTF
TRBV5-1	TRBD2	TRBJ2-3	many	CASTLGLAGAVDTQYF
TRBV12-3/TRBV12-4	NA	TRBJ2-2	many	CASSPGTNTGELFF
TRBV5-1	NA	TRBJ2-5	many	CASSRAQGSETQYF
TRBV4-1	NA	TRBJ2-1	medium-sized	CASSQEAATGYNEQFF
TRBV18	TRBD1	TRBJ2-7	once	CASSPSSQGAYEQYF
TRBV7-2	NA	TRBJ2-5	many	CASSLSRDVSGTQYF
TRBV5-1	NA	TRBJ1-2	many	CASSRQGEEGYTF
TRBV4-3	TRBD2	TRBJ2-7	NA	CASSQELAVVYEQYF
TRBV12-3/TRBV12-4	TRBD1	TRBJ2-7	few	CASSRQGFVYEQYF
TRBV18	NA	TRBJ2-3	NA	CASSPPGSRVDTQYF
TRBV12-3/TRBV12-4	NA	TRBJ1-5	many	CASSSTGRQPQHF
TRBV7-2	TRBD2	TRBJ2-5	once	CASSSERGSEGTQYF
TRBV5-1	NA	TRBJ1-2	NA	CASSLVAASNYGYTF
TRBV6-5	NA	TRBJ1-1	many	CASSSHLGDTEAFF
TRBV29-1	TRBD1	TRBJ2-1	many	CSGGRDRRSSEQFF
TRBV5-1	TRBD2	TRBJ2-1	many	CASSLDLADTGEQFF
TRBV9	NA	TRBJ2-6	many	CASSVGRLSGANVLTF
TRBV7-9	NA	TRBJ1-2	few	CASSLRAVANYGYTF
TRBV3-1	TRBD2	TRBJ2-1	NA	CASSPLAGAYNEQFF
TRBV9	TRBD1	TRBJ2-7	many	CASSVGTGLHEQYF
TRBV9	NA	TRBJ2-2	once	CASSVRGTNTGELFF
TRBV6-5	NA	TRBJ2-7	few	CASRRQGGEGYEQYF